This TCR beta chain is drawn from a study of cytomegalovirus exposure and HLA in healthy donors. 60 Vbeta and 13 Jbeta primers were used in PCR. Method: immunoSEQ multiplex PCR; TCRdb's copy keeps in-frame clones and lacks some. The sample shows approximately 150,000 clones, around 77% of them seen only once. The receptor's source is a woman in her fifties or sixties in good health and CMV-seronegative. Sequencing was performed on PBMCs.

The CDR3 DNA reads as TGTGCCAGCAGCTCGTTGAACACCGGGGAGCTGTTTTTT. It yields the protein CASSSLNTGELFF. The rearrangement uses TRBV7-3 and TRBJ2-2; D gene uncertain. This CDR3 region has 13 residues. V was pared by 4 bases and J by 1 base, with 4 bases between. Germline values: CDR1 SGHTA, CDR2 FQGTGA.